Listed below are T cell receptor beta chains from one sample, sequenced in a study of T cells in Graves' hyperthyroidism and ophthalmopathy. TCRdb redid the calling of the multiplex PCR reads with MiXCR, one entry per CDR3 protein. Of over 500,000 distinct CDR3 sequences listed, approximately 48% are singletons. The sample comprised peripheral blood or thyroid tissue (not recorded which). Receptors were obtained from an adult woman with Graves' disease, either hyperthyroidism or ophthalmopathy (not recorded which). CDR3s include the opening cysteine and the closing phenylalanine or tryptophan. D genes are given only for firm matches. Size is omitted from some rows. Given values are once, few, many or a class for expanded clones.

v_call	j_call	d_call	clone_size	cdr3_aa	cdr3_nt
TRBV19	TRBJ1-6	-	-	CASHNGPGGTNSPLHF	TGTGCCAGCCACAACGGGCCGGGCGGAACGAATTCACCCCTCCACTTT
TRBV7-9	TRBJ1-1	TRBD1	-	CASSPLTGQDTEAFF	TGTGCCAGCAGCCCCCTGACAGGGCAGGACACTGAAGCTTTCTTT
TRBV9	TRBJ1-3	-	-	CASMGPGNTIYF	TGTGCCAGCATGGGGCCTGGAAACACCATATATTTT
TRBV7-7	TRBJ2-7	-	-	CASSPSTSSYEQYF	TGTGCTAGCAGCCCTTCCACTAGCTCCTACGAGCAGTACTTC
TRBV12-3/TRBV12-4	TRBJ1-6	-	-	CASSLGPENSPLHF	TGTGCCAGCAGCCTAGGACCGGAGAATTCACCCCTCCACTTT
TRBV7-9	TRBJ2-7	TRBD1	once	CASSPPSGTGPYEQYF	TGTGCCAGCAGCCCCCCTTCGGGGACAGGTCCCTACGAGCAGTACTTC
TRBV9	TRBJ1-6	-	few	CASSVGERSPLHF	TGTGCCAGCAGCGTTGGAGAGAGGTCACCCCTCCACTTT
TRBV10-3	TRBJ1-2	TRBD1	once	CAIGTGADALGYTF	TGTGCCATCGGCACAGGGGCGGATGCTTTGGGCTACACCTTC
TRBV7-8	TRBJ2-5	TRBD1	-	CASSSRGSGRFVTQYF	TGTGCCAGCAGCTCCAGGGGGTCGGGAAGGTTTGTGACCCAGTACTTC
TRBV7-9	TRBJ1-6	-	-	CATRTTGWTSPLHF	TGTGCCACTCGAACGACAGGCTGGACTTCACCCCTCCACTTT
TRBV14	TRBJ2-7	-	-	CASSQEGDQKAFYEQYF	TGTGCCAGCAGCCAAGAAGGGGACCAGAAAGCGTTTTACGAGCAGTACTTC
TRBV25-1	TRBJ1-3	-	few	CASSDETSGNTIYF	TGTGCCAGCAGTGATGAAACCTCTGGAAACACCATATATTTT
TRBV2	TRBJ1-2	-	-	CASSVSVFGGGDYGYTF	TGTGCCAGCAGTGTTTCGGTTTTCGGAGGAGGGGACTATGGCTACACCTTC
TRBV11-2	TRBJ1-6	-	-	CASYDSRYNSPLHF	TGTGCCAGCTATGACAGCCGCTATAATTCACCCCTCCACTTT
TRBV3-1	TRBJ2-5	-	-	CASSQDLGSQETQYF	TGTGCCAGCAGCCAAGATCTGGGCAGCCAAGAGACCCAGTACTTC
TRBV2	TRBJ2-5	-	-	CASSARGLLETQYF	TGTGCCAGCAGTGCCAGGGGTTTGTTAGAGACCCAGTACTTC
TRBV19	TRBJ1-5	-	few	CASDKATRSQNQPQHF	TGTGCCAGTGATAAAGCAACGCGGAGCCAAAATCAGCCCCAGCATTTT
TRBV7-9	TRBJ2-7	TRBD1	once	CASSDEGTGSYEQYF	TGTGCCAGCAGCGACGAGGGGACAGGCTCCTACGAGCAGTACTTC
TRBV11-2	TRBJ2-5	-	many	CASSGRGFPETQYF	TGTGCCAGCAGTGGGAGGGGGTTCCCAGAGACCCAGTACTTC
TRBV29-1	TRBJ2-5	-	many	CSVAQKGARGAAQYF	TGCAGCGTTGCGCAAAAGGGGGCCCGGGGGGCGGCCCAGTACTTC
TRBV5-1	TRBJ1-2	TRBD1	-	CASTYGQGEMGGDGYTF	TGCGCCAGCACCTACGGACAGGGGGAGATGGGAGGAGATGGCTACACCTTC
TRBV7-2	TRBJ1-2	TRBD1	-	CASSQRQGPYGYTF	TGTGCCAGCAGCCAACGACAGGGCCCTTATGGCTACACCTTC
TRBV20-1	TRBJ2-7	-	-	CSAGLSSYEQYF	TGCAGTGCTGGTTTGAGCTCCTACGAGCAGTACTTC
TRBV7-8	TRBJ2-7	TRBD1	once	CASSHRQGAGEQYF	TGTGCCAGCAGCCATCGACAGGGCGCCGGCGAGCAGTACTTC
TRBV29-1	TRBJ1-2	TRBD1	-	CSVFHPTGRNGYTF	TGCAGCGTTTTCCACCCGACAGGGCGGAATGGCTACACCTTC
TRBV7-6	TRBJ1-1	TRBD1	-	CASSSRTGSASRAAFF	TGTGCCAGCAGCTCAAGGACAGGGAGCGCTTCCCGAGCGGCTTTCTTT
TRBV20-1	TRBJ1-1	-	-	CSARKQGGTEAFF	TGCAGTGCTAGAAAACAGGGTGGCACTGAAGCTTTCTTT
TRBV20-1	TRBJ2-7	-	-	CSAARGNEQYF	TGCAGTGCGGCCAGGGGTAACGAGCAGTACTTC
TRBV5-1	TRBJ2-5	-	many	CASTLGAGEKTQYF	TGCGCCAGCACCCTTGGGGCCGGGGAGAAGACCCAGTACTTC
TRBV19	TRBJ1-2	-	few	CASKGDGYTF	TGTGCCAGTAAAGGGGATGGCTACACCTTC
TRBV10-3	TRBJ2-7	TRBD1	-	CAISVDGTGSSYEQYF	TGTGCCATCAGTGTTGATGGGACAGGGAGCTCCTACGAGCAGTACTTC
TRBV2	TRBJ1-2	-	-	CALRGRGGGYTF	TGTGCTCTAAGGGGAAGGGGTGGTGGCTACACCTTC
TRBV12-3/TRBV12-4	TRBJ1-3	-	many	CASSLNSGNTIYF	TGTGCCAGTAGCCTGAACTCTGGAAACACCATATATTTT
TRBV20-1	TRBJ2-2	TRBD2	-	CSARQSGSGELFF	TGCAGTGCTAGACAAAGCGGGAGCGGGGAGCTGTTTTTT
TRBV4-3	TRBJ1-2	-	many	CASSPGEGYGYTF	TGCGCCAGCAGCCCAGGGGAGGGCTATGGCTACACCTTC
TRBV20-1	TRBJ2-5	TRBD2	few	CSARVGGGTQYF	TGCAGTGCTAGAGTTGGGGGGGGGACCCAGTACTTC
TRBV4-2	TRBJ2-2	-	-	CASSQHTGEGGELFF	TGTGCCAGCAGCCAACACACAGGGGAGGGCGGGGAGCTGTTTTTT
TRBV29-1	TRBJ1-2	TRBD1	-	CSVRTGAYGYTF	TGCAGCGTTAGGACAGGGGCTTATGGCTACACCTTC
TRBV29-1	TRBJ2-3	-	-	CSSGKSGLSDTQYF	TGCAGCTCAGGAAAATCAGGGTTATCAGATACGCAGTATTTT
TRBV7-9	TRBJ1-3	TRBD1	-	CASSLTDRGTRGNTIYF	TGTGCCAGCAGCCTAACGGACAGGGGGACAAGAGGAAACACCATATATTTT
TRBV5-1	TRBJ1-1	-	-	CASNQQENTEAFF	TGCGCCAGCAACCAACAGGAGAACACTGAAGCTTTCTTT
TRBV13	TRBJ1-5	TRBD1	-	CASSFSTGGEHF	TGTGCCAGCAGCTTCTCGACAGGGGGCGAGCATTTT
TRBV2	TRBJ1-1	-	-	CASSPPPGRAEAFF	TGTGCCAGCAGTCCTCCCCCGGGGCGGGCTGAAGCTTTCTTT
TRBV18	TRBJ1-5	-	-	CASSPQMGPQPQHF	TGTGCCAGCTCACCACAGATGGGTCCGCAGCCCCAGCATTTT
TRBV2	TRBJ1-2	-	-	CASNAGAANYGYTF	TGTGCCAGCAATGCAGGGGCCGCTAACTATGGCTACACCTTC
TRBV5-5	TRBJ1-6	TRBD1	many	CASSLRRDSYNSPLHF	TGTGCCAGCAGCTTGCGACGGGACAGCTATAATTCACCCCTCCACTTT
TRBV27	TRBJ2-7	-	once	CASSSPRDHEQYF	TGTGCCAGCAGTTCCCCCCGGGATCACGAGCAGTACTTC
TRBV25-1	TRBJ2-5	TRBD2	-	CTSRDLLAGEMETQYF	TGTACCAGCAGAGATCTATTAGCGGGAGAAATGGAGACCCAGTACTTC
TRBV4-1	TRBJ2-7	TRBD2	-	CASSPLGRERSYEQYF	TGCGCCAGCAGCCCTCTGGGGAGGGAGCGCAGCTACGAGCAGTACTTC
TRBV7-9	TRBJ2-3	-	many	CASSPQRGQPSTDTQYF	TGTGCCAGCAGCCCTCAACGGGGCCAACCTAGCACAGATACGCAGTATTTT
TRBV7-9	TRBJ2-5	TRBD2	-	CASSPIAGQETQYF	TGTGCCAGCAGCCCGATAGCGGGACAAGAGACCCAGTACTTC
TRBV20-1	TRBJ1-2	-	many	CSASGSLIYGYTF	TGCAGTGCTAGCGGCAGCCTGATCTATGGCTACACCTTC
TRBV20-1	TRBJ1-1	-	-	CSAPRLNTEAFF	TGCAGTGCTCCTCGGTTGAACACTGAAGCTTTCTTT
TRBV11-1	TRBJ2-5	-	many	CASSLNEETQYF	TGTGCCAGCAGCTTAAACGAGGAGACCCAGTACTTC